This T cell receptor (beta chain) comes out of a study of immune evolution from preneoplasia to lung adenocarcinoma. Only in-frame clones appear in the TCRdb table, and some are missing; sequencing was by immunoSEQ multiplex PCR. This sample has thousands of clones; under 90% occur once, and the top ten carry approximately 10%. CDR1 is MGHRA and CDR2 is YSYEKL in the germline V gene. This CDR3 is 15 amino acids long. J was trimmed by 4 bases and V by 4 bases; bases with no gene match: 2. Patient tissue came from resections in Japan or China, 2014–2017. Premalignant or tumor cells were enriched by macro-dissection after pathologic assessment. As for this clone: The target antigen is unknown.

The study, taken as a whole, reports: Highest clonality occurred in KRAS-mutant, not EGFR-mutant or double wild-type, nodules. Normal lung had the highest top T cell clone frequencies.

This clonotype was obtained from a person aged 70 to 85 with lung adenocarcinoma. V is TRBV4-1 and J is TRBJ2-2, with 11 bases matching TRBD1. The material sequenced was FFPE lung adenocarcinoma in situ tissue. CDR3 loop: CASSRGTGGTGELFF. The CDR3 nucleotides are TGCGCCAGCAGCCGCGGGACAGGGGGCACCGGGGAGCTGTTTTTT.